This T cell receptor (beta chain) was sequenced for a study of T-cell memory formation after mild COVID-19. Study at large: Clusters were largely donor specific. Study results and limitations: Later expanders leaned CD4+, whereas clones that contracted between day 15 and 85 were balanced CD4/CD8.

TCRdb ran MiXCR on the 5' RACE reads and lists one entry per CDR3 protein. The profile shows about 560,000 distinct CDR3 sequences, about a sixth of them singletons. The CDR3 is 13 residues long. V gave up 0 bases and J gave up 10 bases, with 8 bases separating them. In germline, CDR1 is KGHDR, CDR2 SFDVKD. The sample holds a few counts of this clonotype. Its specificity is unknown. This sequence joins TRBV24-1 and TRBJ1-4, with D hard to call. The receptor was isolated from an adult woman who had mild COVID-19 (a few samples of this study predate the infection). Cell type and time point are not known. Sequencing input: PBMCs or a T cell subset sorted from them (not recorded which). The CDR3 nucleotides are TGTGCCACCAGTGATTTGGAGGGCGCAAAACTGTTTTTT. The encoded protein is CATSDLEGAKLFF.